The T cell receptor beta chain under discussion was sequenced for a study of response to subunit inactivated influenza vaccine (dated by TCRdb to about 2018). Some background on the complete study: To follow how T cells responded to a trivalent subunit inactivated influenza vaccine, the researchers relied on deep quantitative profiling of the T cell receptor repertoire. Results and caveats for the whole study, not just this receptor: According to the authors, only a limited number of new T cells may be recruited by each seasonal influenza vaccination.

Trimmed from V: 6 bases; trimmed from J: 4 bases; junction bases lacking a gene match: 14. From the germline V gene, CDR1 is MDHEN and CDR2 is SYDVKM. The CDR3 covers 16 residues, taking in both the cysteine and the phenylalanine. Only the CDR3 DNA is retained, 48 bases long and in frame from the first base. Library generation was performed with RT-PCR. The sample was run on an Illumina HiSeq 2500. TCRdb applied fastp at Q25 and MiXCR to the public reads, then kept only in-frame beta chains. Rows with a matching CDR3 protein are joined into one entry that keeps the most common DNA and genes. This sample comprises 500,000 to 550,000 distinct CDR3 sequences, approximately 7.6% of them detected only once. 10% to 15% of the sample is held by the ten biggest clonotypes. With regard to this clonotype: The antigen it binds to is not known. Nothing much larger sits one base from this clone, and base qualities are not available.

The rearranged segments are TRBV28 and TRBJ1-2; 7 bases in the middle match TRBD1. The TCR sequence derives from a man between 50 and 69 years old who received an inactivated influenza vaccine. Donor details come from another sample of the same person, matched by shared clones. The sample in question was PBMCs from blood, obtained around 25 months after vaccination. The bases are TGTGCCAGCAGCCATGACTACTCGACAGGGTTCTATGGCTACACCTTC. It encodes CASSHDYSTGFYGYTF.